The 11 T cell receptor beta chains below all came from one sample that was sequenced in a study of cytomegalovirus exposure and HLA in healthy donors (dated by TCRdb to the late 2010s). The method behind the library was the immunoSEQ multiplex PCR assay. TCRdb retrieved this table from immuneACCESS and kept in-frame rearrangements only. Not all clones are present; in checked studies, unresolved V genes account for under half, and no reason is known for the remainder. In all, the sample holds 150,000 to 200,000 clones, and around four fifths of those were seen once. Roughly 7% of the sample goes to the ten largest clones. The specimen sequenced was PBMCs. The receptors were sampled from a man aged 18 to 29 in good health and CMV-seropositive.

The rearrangement uses TRBV4-1 and TRBJ1-5; D unclear. In germline, CDR1 is MGHRA, CDR2 YSYEKL. The CDR3 runs 14 residues. V was shortened by 4 bases and J by 7 bases, with 14 bases between the two germline ends. CDR3 sequence reads: CASSPGREGQPQHF. The CDR3 DNA reads TGCGCCAGCAGCCCAGGTCGGGAAGGGCAGCCCCAGCATTTT.

The genes are TRBV20-1 and TRBJ2-2; D call uncertain. The V gene lost 6 bases and the J gene lost 8 bases, with 7 bases spanning the gap. The CDR3 length is 10 residues. Germline CDR1 DFQATT, CDR2 SNEGSKA (reference sequence). The CDR3 nucleotides read TGCAGTGCGGAGAGGGGGGAGCTGTTTTTT. Its translation is CSAERGELFF.

J is TRBJ2-5 and V is TRBV5-1; 8 nucleotides agree with TRBD2. There are 15 residues in the CDR3. V was clipped by 7 bases and J by 8 bases; unmatched bases: 16. Germline assignment: CDR1 SGHRS and CDR2 YFSETQ. CDR3 nucleotide sequence: TGCGCCAGCTCCGTAACTAGCGGTGGAGGGGGTACCCAGTACTTC. Translation: CASSVTSGGGGTQYF.

The CDR3 DNA follows: TGTGCCAGCAGTCCTAGTGGCTTTATGGTGGGGGAGCTGTTTTTT. This sequence encodes CASSPSGFMVGELFF. The rearrangement joins TRBV28 to TRBJ2-2; D gene unclear. The V gene's germline CDR1 is MDHEN and CDR2 SYDVKM. The CDR3 length is 15 residues. Trimming left V 5 bases short and J 8 bases short, with 18 bases between.

This clone appeared a few times. The chain couples TRBV6-6 to TRBJ2-7; TRBD2 might be the D (6 bases). The V gene's germline CDR1 is MNHNY and CDR2 SVGAGI (reference sequence). This CDR3 region has 13 residues. V lost 6 bases and J lost 3, with 12 bases in between. Here the CDR3 DNA reads TGTGCCAGCAGGGGGACTGAAGACTACGAGCAGTACTTC. Protein product: CASRGTEDYEQYF.

The chain joins TRBV27 to TRBJ2-2; the match to TRBD2 covers 7 bases. Germline values: CDR1 MNHEY, CDR2 SMNVEV (reference sequence). The CDR3 contains 16 residues. V was clipped by 5 bases and J by 3 bases; unmatched bases: 9. CDR3: CASSHARGEYTGELFF. CDR3 nucleotides: TGTGCCAGCAGTCACGCCCGGGGGGAGTACACCGGGGAGCTGTTTTTT.

The chain combines TRBV9 with TRBJ1-1; 10 bases map to TRBD1. The CDR3 is 14 residues long. Trimming at V came to 3 bases and at J to 7 bases, leaving 6 bases not matched to a gene. The germline CDR1 and CDR2 sequences are SGDLS and YYNGEE. The CDR3 DNA follows: TGTGCCAGCAGCGCCGGAGGACAGGGGGGTGAAGCTTTCTTT. Its protein is CASSAGGQGGEAFF.

The CDR3 region has the DNA TGTGCCAGCAGCGTAGCGGGAGGGCCGGTTAGCACAGATACGCAGTATTTT. Protein sequence: CASSVAGGPVSTDTQYF. J is TRBJ2-3 and V is TRBV9; TRBD2 agrees at 8 bases. Looked up from germline, CDR1 is SGDLS and CDR2 is YYNGEE. This CDR3 contains 17 residues. Unmatched junction bases numbered 6, after V lost 0 bases and J lost 0 bases.

This chain connects TRBV28 to TRBJ1-5; 7 positions agree with TRBD1. Germline assignment: CDR1 MDHEN and CDR2 SYDVKM. V shed 3 bases and J 6 bases; nucleotides not matched to a gene: 2. The CDR3 covers 13 residues. The DNA of the CDR3 is TGTGCCAGCAGTTTCGACAGGGTTCAGCCCCAGCATTTT. Translated: CASSFDRVQPQHF.

The CDR3 sequence: CASSLGTSRDTQYF. In DNA form, the CDR3 reads TGTGCCAGCAGTCTAGGTACTAGTCGAGATACGCAGTATTTT. V is TRBV25-1 and J is TRBJ2-3, with a tentative D call TRBD2 (5 bases). Trimming removed 5 bases at V and 5 bases at J, with 14 bases between. The germline V gene encodes CDR1 MGHDK and CDR2 SYGVNS. This CDR3 spans 14 amino acids.

This clone has at least ten counts. The chain couples TRBV7-9 to TRBJ2-3; D is unclear. Germline lookup yields CDR1 SEHNR and CDR2 FQNEAQ (reference sequence). V gave up 1 base and J gave up 1 base, with 9 bases separating them. The CDR3 spans 15 residues. CDR3 amino acids: CASSLGGGGTDTQYF. For the CDR3, the DNA is TGTGCCAGCAGCTTAGGTGGCGGCGGCACAGATACGCAGTATTTT. Combining the CDR3 with reference TRBV7-9 and TRBJ2-3 gives the whole variable domain DTGVSQNPRHKITKRGQNVTFRCDPISEHNRLYWYRQTLGQGPEFLTYFQNEAQLEKSRLLSDRFSAERPKGSFSTLEIQRTEQGDSAMYLCASSLGGGGTDTQYFGPGTRLTVL.